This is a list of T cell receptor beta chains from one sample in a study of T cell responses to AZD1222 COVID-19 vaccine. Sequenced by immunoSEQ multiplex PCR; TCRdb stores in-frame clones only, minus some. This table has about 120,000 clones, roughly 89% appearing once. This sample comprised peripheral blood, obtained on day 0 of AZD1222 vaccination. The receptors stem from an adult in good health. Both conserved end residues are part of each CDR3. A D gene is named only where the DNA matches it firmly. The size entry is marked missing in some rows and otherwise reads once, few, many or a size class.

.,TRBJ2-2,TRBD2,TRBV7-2,TGTGCCAGCAGACAAACTTCAGGACTAGCATACACCGGGGAGCTGTTTTTT,CASRQTSGLAYTGELFF
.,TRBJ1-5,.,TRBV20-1,TGCAGTGCTAGTCTCGGACTGAGCAATCAGCCCCAGCATTTT,CSASLGLSNQPQHF
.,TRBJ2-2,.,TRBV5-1,TGCGCCAGCAGCTTCCAGAACACCGGGGAGCTGTTTTTT,CASSFQNTGELFF
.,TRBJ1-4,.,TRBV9,TGTGCCAGCAGCGTAGCTCCAGCAGTGGGGGAAAAACTGTTTTTT,CASSVAPAVGEKLFF
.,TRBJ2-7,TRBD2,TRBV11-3,TGTGCCAGCAGCTCGTCCCAGCGGGACTACGAGCAGTACTTC,CASSSSQRDYEQYF
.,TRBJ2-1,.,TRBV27,TGTGCCAGCACCCCGCGCCGGAGCGGGTTTTACAATGAGCAGTTCTTC,CASTPRRSGFYNEQFF
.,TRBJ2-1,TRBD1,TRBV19,TGTGCCTCGTCCACAGGGGGCTTAAATGAGCAGTTCTTC,CASSTGGLNEQFF
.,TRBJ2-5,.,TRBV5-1,TGCGCCAGCAGCTTGGGCCCTACTCGAGGGGAGACCCAGTACTTC,CASSLGPTRGETQYF
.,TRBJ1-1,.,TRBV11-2,TGTGCCAGCAGCTTAGAGGCTGTTGGGAGAGCTTTCTTT,CASSLEAVGRAFF
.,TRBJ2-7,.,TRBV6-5,TGTGCCAGCAGTTCGGGCTTCTACGAGCAGTACTTC,CASSSGFYEQYF
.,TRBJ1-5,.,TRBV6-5,TGTGCCAGCAGTACAGGACTCAACAATCAGCCCCAGCATTTT,CASSTGLNNQPQHF
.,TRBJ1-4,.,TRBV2,TGTGCCAGCGGAACGGCTGGGGTGCATGAAAAACTGTTTTTT,CASGTAGVHEKLFF
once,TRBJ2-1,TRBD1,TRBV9,TGTGCCAGCAGCCGCTCCGGGACAGGGTCCTACAATGAGCAGTTCTTC,CASSRSGTGSYNEQFF
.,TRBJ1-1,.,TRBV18,TGTGCCAGCTCACCATCGGGGGAGGAAGATGAAGCTTTCTTT,CASSPSGEEDEAFF
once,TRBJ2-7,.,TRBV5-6,TGTGCCAGCAGCTCCGGCGTCTCCGAGCAGTACTTC,CASSSGVSEQYF
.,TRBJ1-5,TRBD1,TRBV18,TGTGCCAGCTCCCGGAGGGGGCTTGGGCAGCCCCAGCATTTT,CASSRRGLGQPQHF
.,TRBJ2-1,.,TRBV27,TGTGCCAGCAGTCCCGTCGGGGGCTACAATGAGCAGTTCTTC,CASSPVGGYNEQFF
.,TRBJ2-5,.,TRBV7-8,TGTGCCAGCAGCCGAGGGGGGGGAGGAGAGACCCAGTACTTC,CASSRGGGGETQYF
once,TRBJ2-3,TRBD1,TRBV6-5,TGTGCCAGCAGCCCCGACAGGGGCACAGATACGCAGTATTTT,CASSPDRGTDTQYF
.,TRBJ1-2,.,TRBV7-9,TGTGCCAGCAGCTTAGAGGTCAGCCTTAACTATGGCTACACCTTC,CASSLEVSLNYGYTF
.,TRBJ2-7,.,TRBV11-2,TGTGCCAGCAGCTTAGCTTGGTGGGATTCCTACGAGCAGTACTTC,CASSLAWWDSYEQYF
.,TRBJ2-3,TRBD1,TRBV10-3,TGTGCCATCAGTGCACGTGGAAGCAGGGGGCCTGATACGCAGTATTTT,CAISARGSRGPDTQYF
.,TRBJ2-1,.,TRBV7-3,TGTGCCAGCAGCTTGGCCAGGGCCCTAGATGAGCAGTTCTTC,CASSLARALDEQFF
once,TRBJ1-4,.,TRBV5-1,TGCGCCAGCAGCAGGACTCGGGCCACCACTGAAAAACTGTTTTTT,CASSRTRATTEKLFF